Shown below are 16 T cell receptor beta chains from a single sample sequenced in a study of cytomegalovirus exposure and HLA in healthy donors. In the PCR, 60 Vbeta and 13 Jbeta primers were used. Sequencing was performed with immunoSEQ multiplex PCR; in TCRdb, only in-frame clones are kept and a portion is missing. The sample holds over 100,000 clones, over 65% seen once. Sequenced: PBMCs. These TCRs come from a man aged 35-49 years in good health and CMV-seronegative.

Only a few counts were recorded for this clone. CDR3 DNA sequence: TGTGCCATCAATGTTGGGCTCAACACTGAAGCTTTCTTT. Amino acids: CAINVGLNTEAFF. The rearrangement joins TRBV10-3 to TRBJ1-1; D is unclear. V lost 7 bases and J lost 2, with 11 bases in between. CDR1 ENHRY and CDR2 SYGVKD come from the germline V gene. The CDR3 has 13 amino acids.

A word on this clone: Distinct nucleotide sequences in the sample also encode this CDR3. This chain connects TRBV5-1 to TRBJ1-5; possible D gene TRBD1, 5 bases. The V end lost 4 bases, the J end lost 2 bases, and 10 bases lay between the germline ends. This CDR3 has 14 amino acids. CDR1 is SGHRS and CDR2 is YFSETQ in the germline V gene. Written as DNA, the CDR3 is TGCGCCAGCAGCCCGGGGACTGGCAATCAGCCCCAGCATTTT. Translation gives CASSPGTGNQPQHF.

The genes are TRBV5-1 and TRBJ2-2, with D perhaps TRBD2 (6 bases). Germline values: CDR1 SGHRS, CDR2 YFSETQ. The CDR3 length is 16 residues. Trimming took off 0 bases at V and 3 bases at J, with 12 bases between the two ends. The CDR3: CASSLGRGRYTGELFF. CDR3 DNA sequence: TGCGCCAGCAGCTTGGGGCGGGGCCGATACACCGGGGAGCTGTTTTTT.

This chain joins TRBV5-1 and TRBJ1-1, with 7 bases matching TRBD1. V lost 0 bases, J lost 7 bases, and 6 bases stayed unmatched. Looked up from germline, CDR1 is SGHRS and CDR2 is YFSETQ. There are 14 residues in the CDR3. DNA of the CDR3: TGCGCCAGCAGCTTGGTGGAGGGGGCCCGTGAAGCTTTCTTT. Encoded protein: CASSLVEGAREAFF.

The chain carries TRBV5-5 and TRBJ2-7; D gene unclear. Trimming took off 0 bases at V and 1 base at J, with 14 bases between the two ends. The CDR3 contains 16 residues. In germline, CDR1 is SGHKS, CDR2 YYEKEE (reference sequence). CDR3 in amino acids: CASSLVYGDPSYEQYF. DNA of the CDR3: TGTGCCAGCAGCTTGGTCTACGGAGACCCATCCTACGAGCAGTACTTC.

V usage is TRBV19 and J usage is TRBJ1-5, with TRBD1 identical over 9 bases. This CDR3 is built from 15 residues. V was clipped by 3 bases and J by 4 bases; unmatched bases: 4. Germline lookup yields CDR1 LNHDA and CDR2 SQIVND (reference sequence). The CDR3 here is CASSIHDRGNQPQHF. The DNA of the CDR3 is TGTGCCAGTAGTATCCACGACAGGGGGAATCAGCCCCAGCATTTT.

As concerns this clone: A read error may produce the germline difference seen at one junction end. The chain employs TRBV7-9 and TRBJ2-1; TRBD2 is a possible D gene (6 bases). The CDR3 has 15 amino acids. Germline V gives CDR1 SEHNR, CDR2 FQNEAQ (reference sequence). The DNA of the CDR3 is TGTTCCAGCAGCTGGGACTTGAGCTCCTACAATGAGCAGTTCTTC. This translates into CSSSWDLSSYNEQFF.

For this clone: The sample has other DNA sequences that encode this CDR3 too. The chain links TRBV9 to TRBJ2-7; 7 bases fit TRBD2. J was trimmed by 3 bases and V by 0 bases; bases with no gene match: 3. The germline V gene has CDR1 SGDLS and CDR2 YYNGEE. This CDR3 contains 14 residues. The CDR3 loop is CASSVGSGVYEQYF. CDR3 DNA: TGTGCCAGCAGCGTAGGCAGCGGGGTCTACGAGCAGTACTTC.

The chain joins TRBV10-3 to TRBJ2-7, with 13 positions matching TRBD2. CDR1 ENHRY and CDR2 SYGVKD come from the germline V gene. The V and J ends lost 0 bases and 4 bases, in that order; junction bases with no gene match: 3. The CDR3 sequence is 16 residues long. This CDR3 is CAISESGTSGTYEQYF. The DNA for the CDR3 is TGTGCCATCAGTGAGTCTGGGACTAGCGGGACGTACGAGCAGTACTTC.

J is TRBJ1-1 and V is TRBV11-2; no firm D call. There are 13 residues in the CDR3. V lost 5 bases and J lost 4, with 11 bases in between. Germline V gene data show CDR1 as SGHAT and CDR2 as FQNNGV. In DNA, the CDR3 is TGTGCCAGCAGCATCGGTTTCGGCACTGAAGCTTTCTTT. Protein sequence: CASSIGFGTEAFF.

V gene TRBV18 combines with J gene TRBJ2-2; 8 bases are a match to TRBD1. The germline gives CDR1 KGHSH, CDR2 LQKENI. The ends lost 5 bases at V and 1 base at J; junction bases unmatched: 3. There are 15 residues in the CDR3. The CDR3 nucleotides read TGTGCCAGCTCAGGAGACAGGGGGAACACCGGGGAGCTGTTTTTT. Its translation is CASSGDRGNTGELFF.

This chain uses TRBV27 with TRBJ1-1; D is uncertain. This CDR3 comprises 13 residues. Looked up from germline, CDR1 is MNHEY and CDR2 is SMNVEV (reference sequence). V lost 1 base and J 2 bases, leaving 5 bases between the germline ends. CDR3 loop: CASSLFVNTEAFF. The CDR3 DNA is TGTGCCAGCAGTTTATTCGTTAACACTGAAGCTTTCTTT.

The rearrangement joins TRBV7-9 to TRBJ1-2; the match to TRBD1 covers 7 bases. This CDR3 contains 14 residues. Germline V gene data show CDR1 as SEHNR and CDR2 as FQNEAQ (reference sequence). Trimming cost V 4 bases and J 1 base; bases outside gene matches: 3. The chain's CDR3 is CASSSGQLNYGYTF. In DNA form, the CDR3 reads TGTGCCAGCAGCTCGGGACAGCTTAACTATGGCTACACCTTC.

The gene calls are TRBV7-9 and TRBJ2-5; 10 nucleotides match TRBD1. The CDR3 is made up of 15 amino acids. V was clipped by 0 bases and J by 5 bases; unmatched bases: 3. The germline gives CDR1 SEHNR, CDR2 FQNEAQ (reference sequence). The CDR3 DNA is TGTGCCAGCAGCTTAGCGACAGGGGGCGCGGAGACCCAGTACTTC. Amino acids: CASSLATGGAETQYF.

The chain carries TRBV9 and TRBJ1-3; no clear D gene. The V gene lost 3 bases and the J gene lost 2 bases, with 15 bases spanning the gap. This CDR3 has 16 amino acids. Per germline, CDR1 SGDLS and CDR2 YYNGEE. The CDR3, as DNA: TGTGCCAGCAGCGCCTGGGGAGGAGGGACTGGAAACACCATATATTTT. Residues: CASSAWGGGTGNTIYF. Complete variable domain (other parts from reference TRBV9 and TRBJ1-3): DSGVTQTPKHLITATGQRVTLRCSPRSGDLSVYWYQQSLDQGLQFLIQYYNGEERAKGNILERFSAQQFPDLHSELNLSSLELGDSALYFCASSAWGGGTGNTIYFGEGSWLTVV.

The chain combines TRBV27 with TRBJ1-1; D uncertain. V lost 2 bases, J lost 0 bases, and 7 bases lay in between. CDR3 length: 14 amino acids. The germline V gene has CDR1 MNHEY and CDR2 SMNVEV (reference sequence). DNA of the CDR3: TGTGCCAGCAGTTTACAGAACATGAACACTGAAGCTTTCTTT. Translating gives CASSLQNMNTEAFF.